These 28 T cell receptor beta chains share one sample of origin, sequenced in a study of human T cells and chemical hapten exposure. One entry per CDR3 protein results from TCRdb running MiXCR on the RACE reads. This sample yields tens of thousands of distinct CDR3 sequences, of which 9.4% are seen a single time; 11% to 15% belongs to the top ten. The time point denotes: pre-sensitization, week 0. Treatment indicated: therapeutic diphenylcyclopropenone sensitization with weekly scalp DPC. The sequences come from whole blood, collected in connection with sensitization to the hapten diphenylcyclopropenone (DPC). The receptors were gathered from a woman between 35 and 50 years old with alopecia areata. Some clones in this sample may be carry-over from other donors' samples.

This clonotype was detected only a few times. This rearrangement joins TRBV27 to TRBJ1-5; D is ambiguous. V was cut by 3 bases and J by 0 bases, with 12 bases left in between. This CDR3 region has 16 residues. Germline V gene lookup returns CDR1 MNHEY and CDR2 SMNVEV (reference sequence). The CDR3 DNA reads TGTGCCAGCAGTTTTACCGGGGTATCTAGCAATCAGCCCCAGCATTTT. It codes for CASSFTGVSSNQPQHF.

This clonotype was seen more than once but under ten times. This chain links TRBV29-1 with TRBJ2-5, with D hard to call. CDR3 length equals 15 residues. Trimming shortened V by 6 bases and J by 2 bases, and 19 bases separated the two germline ends. Germline assignment: CDR1 SQVTM and CDR2 ANQGSEA. In DNA, the CDR3 is TGCAGCGTGCCCCCAGGAGCGCCTGCTCAAGAGACCCAGTACTTC. Its protein product is CSVPPGAPAQETQYF.

The chain joins TRBV7-2 to TRBJ2-3; 7 bases map to TRBD1. After removal of 5 bases from V and 8 bases from J, the junction contained 10 bases not matched to a gene. Germline V CDR1 and CDR2: SGHTA, FQGNSA. This CDR3 spans 14 amino acids. The CDR3 DNA reads TGTGCCAGCAGCCCAGGACAGGCCCCCTCTACGCAGTATTTT. It is translated as CASSPGQAPSTQYF.

The sample holds many counts of this clonotype. The chain is built from TRBV12-3 or TRBV12-4 and TRBJ2-1, with 10 positions matching TRBD2. The V segment lost 7 bases and the J segment 7 bases; nucleotides outside the gene matches: 4. This CDR3 is built from 13 residues. The CDR3 loop is CASTPGLANEQFF. The CDR3 coding sequence is TGTGCCAGCACCCCGGGACTAGCGAATGAGCAGTTCTTC.

Only a few counts were recorded for this clonotype. The rearrangement joins TRBV19 to TRBJ1-6, with D uncertain. There are 14 residues in the CDR3. The V and J ends lost 7 bases and 10 bases respectively, with 17 bases between them. The germline CDR1 and CDR2 sequences are LNHDA and SQIVND (reference sequence). CDR3 sequence: CASNLGMASSPLHF. The CDR3 DNA is TGTGCCAGTAATCTGGGGATGGCAAGCTCACCCCTCCACTTT.

This rearrangement joins TRBV7-9 to TRBJ1-6; no reliable D call. This CDR3 has 13 amino acids. Germline CDR1 and CDR2: SEHNR and FQNEAQ (reference sequence). V was pared by 5 bases and J by 9 bases, with 11 bases between. In nucleotides, the CDR3 is TGTGCCAGCAGCAGCCCCGAGGGTTCACCCCTCCACTTT. This translates into CASSSPEGSPLHF.

This clonotype was picked up many times. The V call is TRBV7-8, the J call TRBJ1-1; D remains unclear. The germline V gene encodes CDR1 SGHVS and CDR2 FQNEAQ. The ends were cut back, 5 bases at V and 4 bases at J, with 14 bases in the middle. The CDR3 contains 14 residues. The CDR3 region is CASSGRRLGTEAFF. The CDR3 region has the DNA TGTGCCAGCAGCGGCAGACGGTTGGGCACTGAAGCTTTCTTT.

This clonotype was recorded at least ten times. V usage is TRBV3-1 and J usage is TRBJ1-3, with D tentatively TRBD1 (5 bases). V shed 3 bases and J shed 11 bases, with 8 bases lying between them. Germline CDR1 reads LGHDT; CDR2 reads YNNKEL (reference sequence). The CDR3 consists of 11 residues. The CDR3 DNA is TGTGCCAGCAGCCAGGGGGGGGCCATATATTTT. Its translation: CASSQGGAIYF.

The chain links TRBV18 to TRBJ2-1, with 8 bases lining up with TRBD1. V gave up 3 bases and J gave up 10 bases; unmatched junction bases: 5. The germline CDR1 and CDR2 sequences are KGHSH and LQKENI. The CDR3 has 13 residues. In nucleotides, the CDR3 is TGTGCCAGCTCACCGTCAGCAGGGGGCGAGCAGTTCTTC. It encodes CASSPSAGGEQFF.

This clonotype showed up many times. The rearrangement uses TRBV7-2 and TRBJ2-5; no clear D gene. Germline CDR1 and CDR2: SGHTA and FQGNSA. This CDR3 has 15 amino acids. V was trimmed by 5 bases and J by 3 bases, leaving 16 bases between them. The DNA for the CDR3 is TGTGCCAGCAGCCTGAATGGGCCTACCAAAGAGACCCAGTACTTC. Translating it yields CASSLNGPTKETQYF.

This clonotype came up many times. This chain joins TRBV12-3 or TRBV12-4 and TRBJ1-6; 7 bases align to TRBD1. Trimming removed 3 bases from V and 8 bases from J; junction bases left unmatched: 4. The CDR3 totals 14 residues. The CDR3 nucleotides read TGTGCCAGCAGTTTTGGGACAGCTTATTCACCCCTCCACTTT. The encoded protein is CASSFGTAYSPLHF.

This clonotype appeared many times. V usage is TRBV12-3 or TRBV12-4 and J usage is TRBJ1-2; possibly TRBD1 for D (6 bases). The CDR3 totals 14 residues. Trimming left V 7 bases short and J 4 bases short, with 16 bases between. CDR3 protein: CASNPDGGSYGYTF. CDR3 DNA: TGTGCCAGCAATCCGGACGGGGGCAGCTATGGCTACACCTTC.

The chain combines TRBV5-5 with TRBJ1-5, with D maybe TRBD1 (6 bases). In germline, CDR1 is SGHKS, CDR2 YYEKEE (reference sequence). This CDR3 is 14 amino acids long. V was cut by 4 bases and J by 5 bases, with 13 bases left in between. The CDR3 bases are TGTGCCAGCAGCCCTAGGGGGGGTTATCAGCCCCAGCATTTT. It yields the protein CASSPRGGYQPQHF. Together with reference TRBV5-5 and TRBJ1-5, the CDR3 gives the full variable domain: DAGVTQSPTHLIKTRGQQVTLRCSPISGHKSVSWYQQVLGQGPQFIFQYYEKEERGRGNFPDRFSARQFPNYSSELNVNALLLGDSALYLCASSPRGGYQPQHFGDGTRLSIL.

This clonotype appeared a few times. This sequence may be a read error, since a much larger clone differs from it by one base. The chain joins TRBV6-5 to TRBJ1-5; D not certain. The CDR3 totals 13 residues. Trimming cost V 2 bases and J 4 bases, with 6 bases left between them. Germline CDR1 is MNHEY and CDR2 is SVGAGI. The CDR3 loop reads CASSYGVNQPQHF. The DNA for the CDR3 is TGTGCCAGCAGTTACGGGGTGAATCAGCCCCAGCATTTT.

This rearrangement joins TRBV7-2 to TRBJ1-2; 10 bases map to TRBD1. V lost 5 bases to trimming and J lost 6 bases; unmatched junction nucleotides: 6. The CDR3 extends over 14 amino acids. CDR1 is SGHTA, CDR2 FQGNSA, per germline. CDR3 loop: CASSPAGTGDGYTF. CDR3 bases: TGTGCCAGCAGCCCCGCCGGGACAGGGGATGGCTACACCTTC.

This clonotype was detected ten times or more. The chain carries TRBV5-1 and TRBJ2-7, with D maybe TRBD1 (6 bases). Germline-derived CDR1 and CDR2 are SGHRS and YFSETQ. CDR3 size: 14 residues. The V end lost 3 bases, the J end lost 0 bases, and 10 bases lay between the germline ends. CDR3 DNA: TGCGCCAGCAGCTCCCAAGGGGGCTCCTACGAGCAGTACTTC. It encodes CASSSQGGSYEQYF.

Many counts were recorded for this clonotype. The chain employs TRBV9 and TRBJ1-2; the D gene is possibly TRBD1 (5 bases). Germline values: CDR1 SGDLS, CDR2 YYNGEE. Trimming removed 1 base at V and 4 bases at J, with 8 bases between. The CDR3 is 13 residues long. CDR3 in DNA: TGTGCCAGCAGCGTAAGGCAGGGCTATGGCTACACCTTC. This translates into CASSVRQGYGYTF.

This clonotype was seen at least ten times. The V and J genes are TRBV12-3 or TRBV12-4 and TRBJ1-1; possible D gene TRBD1, 5 bases. V was cut by 0 bases and J by 1 base, with 15 bases left in between. This CDR3 spans 17 amino acids. In DNA, the CDR3 is TGTGCCAGCAGTTTAGCGTCGGGACCCCGAAAGAACACTGAAGCTTTCTTT. This gives the protein CASSLASGPRKNTEAFF.

The chain is built from TRBV5-1 and TRBJ2-7, with a weak D call TRBD2 (7 bases). Germline CDR1 is SGHRS and CDR2 is YFSETQ. This CDR3 spans 13 amino acids. Trimming removed 5 bases from V and 7 bases from J, with 16 bases in between. CDR3 in DNA: TGCGCCAGCAGTCCGGACGGGGGGCGAGAGCAGTACTTC. Protein product: CASSPDGGREQYF.

This clonotype showed up many times. V is TRBV3-1 and J is TRBJ2-3; D uncertain. The germline CDR1 and CDR2 sequences are LGHDT and YNNKEL (reference sequence). The CDR3 is 13 residues long. Trimming took 1 base from V and 7 from J, leaving 9 bases between them. The CDR3 region is CASSQGRRNTQYF. The CDR3 DNA reads TGTGCCAGCAGCCAAGGGAGAAGGAATACGCAGTATTTT.

This clonotype was picked up many times. The V and J genes are TRBV7-9 and TRBJ2-6; D remains unclear. V lost 8 bases and J lost 0, with 8 bases in between. This CDR3 is built from 14 residues. Germline V lookup: CDR1 SEHNR, CDR2 FQNEAQ (reference sequence). The CDR3 here is CASGSASGANVLTF. The CDR3 DNA reads TGTGCCAGCGGGTCGGCCTCTGGGGCCAACGTCCTGACTTTC.

The chain uses TRBV24-1 and TRBJ2-6, with D uncertain. The germline CDR1 and CDR2 sequences are KGHDR and SFDVKD. This CDR3 is built from 17 residues. V lost 5 bases and J lost 1, with 14 bases in between. CDR3 sequence reads: CATSVGSLQSGANVLTF. The CDR3 bases are TGTGCCACCAGTGTAGGCAGTTTACAATCTGGGGCCAACGTCCTGACTTTC.

The chain carries TRBV6-2 or TRBV6-3 and TRBJ2-7; the D call may be TRBD1 or TRBD2 (5 bases each). The germline V gene has CDR1 MNHEY and CDR2 SVGEGT. CDR3 size: 11 residues. V lost 3 bases and J lost 6, with 6 bases in between. The CDR3 loop reads CASSYGGEQYF. The DNA of the CDR3 is TGTGCCAGCAGTTATGGGGGCGAGCAGTACTTC.

This clonotype was found many times. The chain carries TRBV29-1 and TRBJ2-2; the D gene is possibly TRBD2 (5 bases). The CDR3 is made up of 13 amino acids. With 4 bases removed from V and 7 bases from J, the gap between germline ends came to 13 bases. Germline V gene data show CDR1 as SQVTM and CDR2 as ANQGSEA. In DNA form, the CDR3 reads TGCAGCGTTGCGGGGTACAGCGGCGGGGAGCTGTTTTTT. Its protein product is CSVAGYSGGELFF.

The rearrangement links TRBV7-7 to TRBJ2-5, with 10 bases that match TRBD2. The CDR3 sequence is 14 residues long. Germline values: CDR1 SSHAT, CDR2 FNYEAQ (reference sequence). V lost 5 bases to trimming and J lost 5 bases; unmatched junction nucleotides: 5. The CDR3 region has the DNA TGTGCCAGCAGCGCCTCTAGCGGGGGTGAGACCCAGTACTTC. This codes for CASSASSGGETQYF. Looking up the rest from reference TRBV7-7 and TRBJ2-5 gives the full variable domain: GAGVSQSPRYKVTKRGQDVTLRCDPISSHATLYWYQQALGQGPEFLTYFNYEAQPDKSGLPSDRFSAERPEGSISTLTIQRTEQRDSAMYRCASSASSGGETQYFGPGTRLLVL.

The table lists this clonotype with many counts. The V call is TRBV28, the J call TRBJ2-5; no clear D gene. CDR1 is MDHEN, CDR2 SYDVKM, per germline. V was trimmed by 5 bases and J by 2 bases, leaving 15 bases between them. The CDR3 has 15 amino acids. The CDR3 DNA follows: TGTGCCAGCAGTCCCGGCCTTCACCAACAAGAGACCCAGTACTTC. Amino acid sequence: CASSPGLHQQETQYF.

This clonotype has a handful of counts. This chain uses TRBV2 with TRBJ1-1; D may be TRBD1 (5 bases). Looked up from germline, CDR1 is SNHLY and CDR2 is FYNNEI. Between the trimmed V and J ends, which lost 6 bases and 5 bases, there was a span of 10 bases. The CDR3 has 12 amino acids. This CDR3 reads CASRVGGTEAFF. CDR3 sequence (DNA): TGTGCCAGCAGGGTGGGGGGGACTGAAGCTTTCTTT.

V and J are TRBV7-9 and TRBJ2-3; TRBD2 agrees at 8 bases. The J segment lost 0 bases and the V segment lost 7 bases, leaving 3 bases of the junction unmatched. The CDR3 runs 14 residues. CDR1 is SEHNR, CDR2 FQNEAQ, per germline (reference sequence). CDR3 amino acids: CASILAESTDTQYF. CDR3 nucleotide sequence: TGTGCCAGCATACTAGCGGAGAGCACAGATACGCAGTATTTT.